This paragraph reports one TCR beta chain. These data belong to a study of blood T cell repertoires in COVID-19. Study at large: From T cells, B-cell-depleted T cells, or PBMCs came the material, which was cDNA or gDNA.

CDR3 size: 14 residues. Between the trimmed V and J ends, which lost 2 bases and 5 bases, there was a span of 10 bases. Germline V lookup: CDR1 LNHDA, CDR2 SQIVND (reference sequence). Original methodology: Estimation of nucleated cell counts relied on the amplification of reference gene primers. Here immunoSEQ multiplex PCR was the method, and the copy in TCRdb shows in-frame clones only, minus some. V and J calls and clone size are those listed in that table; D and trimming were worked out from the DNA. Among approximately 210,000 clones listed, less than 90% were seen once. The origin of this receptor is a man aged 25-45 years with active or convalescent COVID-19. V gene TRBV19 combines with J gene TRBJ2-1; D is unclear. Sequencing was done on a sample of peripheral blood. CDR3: CASSIWATDNEQFF. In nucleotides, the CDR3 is TGTGCCAGTAGTATATGGGCTACTGACAATGAGCAGTTCTTC.